The 5 T cell receptor beta chains below all came from one sample that was sequenced in a study of control samples from healthy donors and cancer patients. The repertoire was sequenced with immunoSEQ multiplex PCR; TCRdb's copy has only in-frame clones and lacks some. In the table there are 100,000 to 150,000 clones, roughly 89% of which are singletons. The sample consisted of blood. These receptors were obtained from a man aged 18 to 29 in good health.

The chain is built from TRBV25-1 and TRBJ1-3; D gene uncertain. CDR3 length equals 14 residues. Germline V gene sequence: CDR1 MGHDK, CDR2 SYGVNS. V gave up 8 bases and J gave up 2 bases, with 13 bases separating them. DNA of the CDR3: TGTGCCAGCCAAGGTTGGGGAACTGGAAACACCATATATTTT. It yields the protein CASQGWGTGNTIYF.

The gene calls are TRBV7-9 and TRBJ2-2; D gene ambiguous. The germline V and J ends were trimmed by 1 base and 0 bases, with 12 bases remaining between them. CDR1 is SEHNR and CDR2 is FQNEAQ in the germline V gene (reference sequence). The CDR3 sequence is 17 residues long. CDR3 region: CASSLGGPKANTGELFF. CDR3 DNA sequence: TGTGCCAGCAGCTTAGGTGGTCCTAAAGCGAACACCGGGGAGCTGTTTTTT. Complete variable domain (other parts from reference TRBV7-9 and TRBJ2-2): DTGVSQNPRHKITKRGQNVTFRCDPISEHNRLYWYRQTLGQGPEFLTYFQNEAQLEKSRLLSDRFSAERPKGSFSTLEIQRTEQGDSAMYLCASSLGGPKANTGELFFGEGSRLTVL.

This chain joins TRBV2 and TRBJ1-2; D ambiguous. CDR3 length equals 13 residues. Trimming removed 6 bases at V and 3 bases at J, with 11 bases between. CDR1 is SNHLY and CDR2 is FYNNEI in the germline V gene. CDR3: CASSDSSDYGYTF. CDR3 bases: TGTGCCAGCAGCGACTCTTCGGACTATGGCTACACCTTC.

The chain recombines TRBV4-1 with TRBJ2-7, with D possibly being TRBD1 (6 bases). Trimming removed 1 base at V and 3 bases at J, with 16 bases between. The CDR3 contains 16 residues. CDR1 and CDR2 (germline): MGHRA, YSYEKL. CDR3 sequence: CASSQGPGQHDYEQYF. In nucleotides, the CDR3 is TGCGCCAGCAGCCAAGGCCCGGGACAACATGACTACGAGCAGTACTTC.

The chain links TRBV25-1 to TRBJ2-7; D not resolved. V lost 1 base to trimming and J lost 3 bases, with 1 base between them. Germline CDR1 and CDR2: MGHDK and SYGVNS. CDR3 length: 11 amino acids. CDR3 sequence: CASSEFYEQYF. The DNA for the CDR3 is TGTGCCAGCAGTGAATTCTACGAGCAGTACTTC.